This TCR beta chain emerged from a study of vaccination effects on CD4 cells after COVID-19. The overall study: Post-vaccination samples were obtained at early and late time points from a few convalescent patients. Post-vaccine sampling occurred a median 72 days after the second dose.

Germline V gene lookup returns CDR1 SGDLS and CDR2 YYNGEE. V gave up 0 bases and J gave up 0 bases, with 6 bases separating them. This CDR3 is built from 14 residues. The protocol was immunoSEQ multiplex PCR, while the TCRdb copy is restricted to in-frame clones and leaves out a portion. Found here are about 34,000 clones, about 75% of them singletons; the top ten hold under 8.5%. Study-level points and caveats: At late timepoints after vaccination, vaccine- and infection-induced clones shrank markedly.

With respect to this clone: Its antigen is undetermined.

Having been cultured for under twelve days, the cells underwent CD4+ T cell isolation. This person caught SARS-CoV-2 sometime from March to December 2020, and PCR testing confirmed the infection. Vaccination of participants consisted of two doses of either the BNT162b2 or mRNA-1273 vaccine. Half of the medium was exchanged for IL-2 medium on both days 3 and 7. This clonotype was obtained from a human donor who had a prior SARS-CoV-2 infection. The J gene is TRBJ1-1, the V gene TRBV9; D ambiguous. Specimen: CD4+ T cells from PBMCs cultured without peptide, collected after COVID-19 vaccination. This CDR3 is CASSVGTVNTEAFF. CDR3 DNA: TGTGCCAGCAGCGTAGGGACGGTGAACACTGAAGCTTTCTTT.